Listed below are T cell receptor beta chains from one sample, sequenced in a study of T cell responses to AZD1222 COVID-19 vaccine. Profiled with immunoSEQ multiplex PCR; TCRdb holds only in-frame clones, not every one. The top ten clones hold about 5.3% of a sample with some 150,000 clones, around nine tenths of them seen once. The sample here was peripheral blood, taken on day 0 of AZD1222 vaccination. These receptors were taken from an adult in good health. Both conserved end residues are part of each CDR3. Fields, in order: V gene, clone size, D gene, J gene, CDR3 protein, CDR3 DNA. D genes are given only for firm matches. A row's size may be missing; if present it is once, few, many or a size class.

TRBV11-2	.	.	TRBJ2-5	CASSFLGGETQYF	TGTGCCAGCAGCTTCCTAGGGGGTGAGACCCAGTACTTC
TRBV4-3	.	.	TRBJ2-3	CASSLAPTDTQYF	TGCGCCAGCAGCCTCGCGCCCACAGATACGCAGTATTTT
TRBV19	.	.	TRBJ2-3	CASSSKGRTDTQYF	TGTGCCAGTAGTTCCAAGGGGCGCACAGATACGCAGTATTTT
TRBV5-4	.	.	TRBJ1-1	CASSLSPSPPVRDTEAFF	TGTGCCAGCAGCTTGTCCCCCAGCCCACCAGTTCGAGACACTGAAGCTTTCTTT
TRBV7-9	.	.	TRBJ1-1	CASSLVGSEAFF	TGTGCCAGCAGCTTAGTAGGGTCTGAAGCTTTCTTT
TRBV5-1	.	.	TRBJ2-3	CASSTPLPAGRGSDTQYF	TGCGCCAGCAGCACACCCCTCCCGGCAGGCCGTGGGTCAGATACGCAGTATTTT
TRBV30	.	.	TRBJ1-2	CAWSGGTNYGYTF	TGTGCCTGGAGTGGGGGGACAAACTATGGCTACACCTTC
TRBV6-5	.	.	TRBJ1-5	CASNREYSNQPQHF	TGTGCCAGCAATCGGGAATATAGCAATCAGCCCCAGCATTTT
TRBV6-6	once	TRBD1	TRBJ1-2	CASSYRQGAGGYTF	TGTGCCAGCAGTTACCGACAGGGGGCCGGGGGCTACACCTTC
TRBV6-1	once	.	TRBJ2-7	CASSEEPGSSYEQYF	TGTGCCAGCAGTGAAGAACCGGGGTCGTCCTACGAGCAGTACTTC
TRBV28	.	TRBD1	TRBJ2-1	CASSSAGTADNNEQFF	TGTGCCAGCAGTTCCGCCGGGACAGCCGACAACAATGAGCAGTTCTTC
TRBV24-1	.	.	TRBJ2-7	CATSDGSQVFSSEQYF	TGTGCCACCAGTGACGGCTCTCAGGTTTTCTCCTCCGAGCAGTACTTC
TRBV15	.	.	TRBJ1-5	CATSRVMGQPQHF	TGTGCCACCAGCAGGGTGATGGGTCAGCCCCAGCATTTT
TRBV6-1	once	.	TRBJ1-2	CASSEIGGNRNYGYTF	TGTGCCAGCAGTGAAATCGGTGGGAATAGGAACTATGGCTACACCTTC
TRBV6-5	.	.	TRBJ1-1	CASSYGQGRTEAFF	TGTGCCAGCAGTTACGGCCAGGGACGAACTGAAGCTTTCTTT
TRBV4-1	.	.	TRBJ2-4	CASSQDLGRGGRKNIQYF	TGCGCCAGCAGCCAAGATCTGGGGAGGGGGGGTCGTAAAAACATTCAGTACTTC
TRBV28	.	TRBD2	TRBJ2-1	CASSFSGMGAGVSGEQFF	TGTGCCAGCAGTTTCTCTGGTATGGGAGCGGGAGTTTCCGGTGAGCAGTTCTTC
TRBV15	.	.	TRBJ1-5	CATSRDQQSEQPQHF	TGTGCCACCAGCAGAGATCAACAGTCGGAGCAGCCCCAGCATTTT
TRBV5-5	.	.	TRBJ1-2	CASSSGPNYGYTF	TGTGCCAGCAGCTCAGGACCGAACTATGGCTACACCTTC
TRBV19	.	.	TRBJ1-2	CASSHPGPSSYTF	TGTGCCAGTAGTCACCCCGGCCCGTCTAGCTACACCTTC
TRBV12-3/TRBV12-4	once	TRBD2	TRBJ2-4	CASAWGGGGIQYF	TGTGCCAGCGCTTGGGGCGGGGGAGGAATTCAGTACTTC
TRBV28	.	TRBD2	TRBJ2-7	CASSSTSGNPYEQYF	TGTGCCAGCAGTTCAACTAGCGGGAATCCCTACGAGCAGTACTTC
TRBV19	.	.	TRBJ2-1	CASSIQLGAYNEQFF	TGTGCCAGTAGTATACAGTTGGGGGCGTACAATGAGCAGTTCTTC
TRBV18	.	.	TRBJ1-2	CASSHDSSYGYTF	TGTGCCAGCTCCCACGACAGCAGCTATGGCTACACCTTC
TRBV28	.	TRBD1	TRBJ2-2	CASARDRVDPGELFF	TGTGCCAGCGCACGGGACAGGGTGGATCCCGGGGAGCTGTTTTTT
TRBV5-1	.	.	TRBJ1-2	CASSTGPDGYTF	TGCGCCAGCAGCACCGGGCCAGATGGCTACACCTTC
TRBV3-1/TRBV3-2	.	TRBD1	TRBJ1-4	CASTPGQGNEKLFF	TGTGCCAGCACCCCGGGACAGGGGAATGAAAAACTGTTTTTT
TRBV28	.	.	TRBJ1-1	CASSLLGLLNTEAFF	TGTGCCAGCAGTTTATTAGGTCTTTTGAACACTGAAGCTTTCTTT
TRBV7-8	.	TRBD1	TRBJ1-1	CASSFWDRNTEAFF	TGTGCCAGCAGCTTTTGGGACAGGAACACTGAAGCTTTCTTT
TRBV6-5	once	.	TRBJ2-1	CASTDTTGNNEQFF	TGTGCCAGCACCGATACGACAGGAAACAATGAGCAGTTCTTC
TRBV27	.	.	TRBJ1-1	CASSFVGETEAFF	TGTGCCAGCAGTTTTGTAGGGGAGACTGAAGCTTTCTTT